The 9 T cell receptor beta chains below come from one sample, sequenced in a study of blood T cells in healthy people across ages. Together with a sample-barcoded 5' primer, a J-beta primer mix was included in a second PCR lasting 7 to 11 cycles. TCRdb passed the 5' RACE reads through MiXCR, listing each CDR3 protein once. The sample lists 550,000 to 750,000 distinct CDR3 sequences, around 21% occurring once. Sequencing was done on a sample of blood. Receptors originate from a man between 65 and 79 years old in good health.

The chain carries TRBV12-3 or TRBV12-4 and TRBJ1-5; TRBD1 matches at 9 bases. The CDR3 spans 16 residues. V lost 6 bases, J lost 3 bases, and 9 bases stayed unmatched. The CDR3 sequence: CASSRGTGTANQPQHF. The DNA of the CDR3 is TGTGCCAGCAGCCGGGGGACAGGGACGGCCAATCAGCCCCAGCATTTT.

This chain connects TRBV5-1 to TRBJ2-1; D is perhaps TRBD2 (5 bases). The V gene lost 5 bases and the J gene lost 6 bases, with 15 bases spanning the gap. Germline CDR1 and CDR2: SGHRS and YFSETQ. The CDR3 length is 14 residues. The CDR3 nucleotides are TGCGCCAGCAGTTCTCTAGCCCGGTCCAATGAGCAGTTCTTC. Translation gives CASSSLARSNEQFF.

This sequence joins TRBV19 and TRBJ2-4; D remains unclear. Germline CDR1 is LNHDA and CDR2 is SQIVND (reference sequence). The CDR3 consists of 16 residues. With 7 bases removed from V and 0 bases from J, the gap between germline ends came to 16 bases. The CDR3 coding sequence is TGTGCCAGTATGGAACCCGTTGGCAAAGCCAAAAACATTCAGTACTTC. Amino acids: CASMEPVGKAKNIQYF.

This clonotype occurred a few times. V usage is TRBV3-1 and J usage is TRBJ2-3; D call uncertain. The V gene's germline CDR1 is LGHDT and CDR2 YNNKEL (reference sequence). Deletions cut 5 bases from V and 2 bases from J, with 11 bases between. The CDR3 is made up of 14 amino acids. The CDR3 sequence: CASSREGTTDTQYF. The CDR3 bases are TGTGCCAGCAGCAGGGAAGGAACCACAGATACGCAGTATTTT.

This clonotype has at least ten counts. This chain uses TRBV28 with TRBJ1-1; the match to TRBD1 covers 9 bases. The CDR3 totals 14 residues. Germline V gene data show CDR1 as MDHEN and CDR2 as SYDVKM. V dropped 7 bases and J dropped 2; count of bases not matched to a gene: 5. This CDR3 reads CASITQGANTEAFF. The CDR3 DNA follows: TGTGCCAGCATAACACAGGGGGCTAACACTGAAGCTTTCTTT.

This clonotype was detected a few times. The rearrangement joins TRBV12-3 or TRBV12-4 to TRBJ2-3, with D maybe TRBD2 (5 bases). V dropped 3 bases and J dropped 7 bases, with 8 bases sitting between them. This CDR3 is 12 amino acids long. The CDR3 is CASSLRVHTQYF. Here the CDR3 DNA reads TGTGCCAGCAGTTTGAGGGTCCATACGCAGTATTTT.

This clonotype was recorded a few times. The chain carries TRBV28 and TRBJ2-1; TRBD2 aligns across 9 bases. Germline CDR1 is MDHEN and CDR2 is SYDVKM. The CDR3 runs to 17 residues. V trimming: 5 bases; J trimming: 7 bases; junction bases outside the gene matches: 15. CDR3 loop: CASSTPLAGRGWNEQFF. CDR3 nucleotides: TGTGCCAGCAGTACTCCCCTAGCGGGGCGGGGTTGGAATGAGCAGTTCTTC.

This rearrangement joins TRBV9 to TRBJ2-2, with D maybe TRBD1 (6 bases). CDR1 SGDLS and CDR2 YYNGEE come from the germline V gene. CDR3 length: 13 amino acids. Trimming took 3 bases from V and 5 from J, leaving 8 bases between them. CDR3 in amino acids: CASSGGGTGELFF. The CDR3 region has the DNA TGTGCCAGCAGCGGAGGGGGAACCGGGGAGCTGTTTTTT. The full variable domain, with the rest looked up from reference TRBV9 and TRBJ2-2, is DSGVTQTPKHLITATGQRVTLRCSPRSGDLSVYWYQQSLDQGLQFLIQYYNGEERAKGNILERFSAQQFPDLHSELNLSSLELGDSALYFCASSGGGTGELFFGEGSRLTVL.

The rearrangement joins TRBV29-1 to TRBJ2-5; D call uncertain. TRBJ2-7 matches the DNA end more closely, so the J call is doubtful. The CDR3 loop spans 14 amino acids. Germline values: CDR1 SQVTM, CDR2 ANQGSEA. CDR3: CSVEWAEPWYEQYF. As DNA, the CDR3 is TGCAGCGTTGAATGGGCTGAGCCCTGGTACGAGCAGTACTTC.